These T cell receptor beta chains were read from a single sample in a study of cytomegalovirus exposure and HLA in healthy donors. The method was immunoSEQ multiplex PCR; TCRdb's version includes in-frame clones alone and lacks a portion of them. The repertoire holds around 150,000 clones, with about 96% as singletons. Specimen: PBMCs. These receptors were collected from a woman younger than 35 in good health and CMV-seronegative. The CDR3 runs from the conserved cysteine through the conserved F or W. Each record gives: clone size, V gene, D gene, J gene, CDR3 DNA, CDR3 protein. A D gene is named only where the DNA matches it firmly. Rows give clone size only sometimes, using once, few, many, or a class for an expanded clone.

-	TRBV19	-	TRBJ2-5	TGTGCCAGTAGTATGAAGGGGTACCAAGAGACCCAGTACTTC	CASSMKGYQETQYF
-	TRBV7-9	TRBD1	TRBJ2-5	TGTGCCAGCAGCTTAGGACAGGGGGCAGAGACCCAGTACTTC	CASSLGQGAETQYF
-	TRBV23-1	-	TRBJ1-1	TGCGCCAGCATGGGGAGGGGAAACACTGAAGCTTTCTTT	CASMGRGNTEAFF
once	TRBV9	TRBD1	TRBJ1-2	TGTGCCAGCAGCCTTGGGACAGATACTAACTATGGCTACACCTTC	CASSLGTDTNYGYTF
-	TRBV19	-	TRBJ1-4	TGTGCCAGCAAAAGGGGAACTAATGAAAAACTGTTTTTT	CASKRGTNEKLFF
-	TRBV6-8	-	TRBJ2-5	TGTGCCAGCACCACAGGGTGGGAAGAGACCCAGTACTTC	CASTTGWEETQYF
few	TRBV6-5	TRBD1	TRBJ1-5	TGTGCCAGCAGTTCGGGACAGGAGGCGGAGCCCCAGCATTTT	CASSSGQEAEPQHF
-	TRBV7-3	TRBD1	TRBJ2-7	TGTGCCAGCAGCTTCGCAGGGGGCTACGAGCAGTACTTC	CASSFAGGYEQYF
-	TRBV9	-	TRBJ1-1	TGTGCCAGCAGCGTAGAGCAGGGGAGGGACGGTGTTGCTTTCTTT	CASSVEQGRDGVAFF
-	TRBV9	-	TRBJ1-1	TGTGCCAGCAGCGCTCAGGGCATGAACACTGAAGCTTTCTTT	CASSAQGMNTEAFF
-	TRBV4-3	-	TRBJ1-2	TGCGCCAGCAGCCGGGACTCCTATGGCTACACCTTC	CASSRDSYGYTF
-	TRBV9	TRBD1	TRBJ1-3	TGTGCCAGCAGCGTAGACCCCCAGGGGGCAGCTGCTGGAAACACCATATATTTT	CASSVDPQGAAAGNTIYF
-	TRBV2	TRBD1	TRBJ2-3	TGTGCCAGCAGCGGACAGGGGAAGGCGGAAGATACGCAGTATTTT	CASSGQGKAEDTQYF
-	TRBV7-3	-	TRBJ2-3	TGTGCCAGCAGCCCGATCGGTCTTGGCACAGATACGCAGTATTTT	CASSPIGLGTDTQYF
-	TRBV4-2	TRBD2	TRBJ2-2	TGTGCCAGCAGCCAAGGAAGTTCTGGACTAGGGAACACCGGGGAGCTGTTTTTT	CASSQGSSGLGNTGELFF
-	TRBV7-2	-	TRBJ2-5	TGTGCCAGCATGGCTGGGCCCACGAGGACCCAGTACTTC	CASMAGPTRTQYF
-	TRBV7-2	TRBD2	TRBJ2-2	TGTGCCAGCAGCTTTTTAGCGGGGGGTATCGGGGAGCTGTTTTTT	CASSFLAGGIGELFF
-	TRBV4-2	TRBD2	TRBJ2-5	TGTGCCAGCAGTGGACTAGCTGGATGGACCCAGTACTTC	CASSGLAGWTQYF
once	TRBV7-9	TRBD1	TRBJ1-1	TGTGCCAGCAGCCCCCGGACAGGGAACACTGAAGCTTTCTTT	CASSPRTGNTEAFF
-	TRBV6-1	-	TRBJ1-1	TGTGCCAGCAGCCCGAGGACTGAAGCTTTCTTT	CASSPRTEAFF
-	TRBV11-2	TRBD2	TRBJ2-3	TGTGCCAGCAGCTTAGTGCGGGGGGCCGGGGGCACAGATACGCAGTATTTT	CASSLVRGAGGTDTQYF
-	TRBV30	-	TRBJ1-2	TGTTCTCTAGGCACCAACTATGGCTACACCTTC	CSLGTNYGYTF
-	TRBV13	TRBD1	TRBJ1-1	TGTGCCAGCAGCCTTGGGACAGGGAAAAACACTGAAGCTTTCTTT	CASSLGTGKNTEAFF
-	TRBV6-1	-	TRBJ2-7	TGTGCCAGCAGGAGGGACTACGAGCAGTACTTC	CASRRDYEQYF
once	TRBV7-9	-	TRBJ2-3	TGTGCCAGCAGCCTGACAGGCACAGATACGCAGTATTTT	CASSLTGTDTQYF
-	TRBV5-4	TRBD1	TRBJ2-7	TGTGCCAGCAGCTTCAGGGGGTCGAGGTTTGAGCAGTACTTC	CASSFRGSRFEQYF
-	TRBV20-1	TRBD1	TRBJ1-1	TGCAGTGCGATTGGACAGGGTGAAGCTTTCTTT	CSAIGQGEAFF
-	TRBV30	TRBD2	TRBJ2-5	TGTGCCTGGAGTGGGGGACTAGCGGCTCAAGAGACCCAGTACTTC	CAWSGGLAAQETQYF
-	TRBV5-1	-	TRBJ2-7	TGCGCCAGCAGCTGGACTGGACAGTACGAGCAGTACTTC	CASSWTGQYEQYF
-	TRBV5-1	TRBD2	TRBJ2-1	TGCGCCAGCAGCGATTTAGCGGGGGGGCAGCAGTTCTTC	CASSDLAGGQQFF
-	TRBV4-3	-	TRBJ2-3	TGCGCCAGCAGCCAAGTCGGCGGCTTCGGTTTACCTAGCACAGATACGCAGTATTTT	CASSQVGGFGLPSTDTQYF
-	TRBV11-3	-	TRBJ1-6	TGTGCCAGCAGCCTCACACGAGACAGGAATAATTCACCCCTCCACTTT	CASSLTRDRNNSPLHF
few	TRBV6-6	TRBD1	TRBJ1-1	TGTGCCAGCAGGCGACAGGGGGCGGACACTGAAGCTTTCTTT	CASRRQGADTEAFF
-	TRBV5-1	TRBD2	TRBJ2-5	TGCGCCAGCAGCCCGGGCGGGGGGGCCTGGGAGACCCAGTACTTC	CASSPGGGAWETQYF
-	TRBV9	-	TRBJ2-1	TGTGCCAGCAGCGTAGATAGGGGGTATCGTGAGCAGTTCTTC	CASSVDRGYREQFF
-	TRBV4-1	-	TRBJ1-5	TGCGCCAGCAGCCAAGATCAATCGGGAGGTTATAGCAATCAGCCCCAGCATTTT	CASSQDQSGGYSNQPQHF
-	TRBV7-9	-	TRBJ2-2	TGTGCCAGCAGCTTAGCAGGGGTAGCCGGGGAGCTGTTTTTT	CASSLAGVAGELFF
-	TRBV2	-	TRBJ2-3	TGTGCCAGCAGTTGGGCACAAACCGGCACAGATACGCAGTATTTT	CASSWAQTGTDTQYF
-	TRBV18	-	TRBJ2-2	TGTGCCAGCTCGAGGGCTGCGGGCACCGGGGAGCTGTTTTTT	CASSRAAGTGELFF
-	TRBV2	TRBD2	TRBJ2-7	TGTGCCAGCCAAAGTAGCGGGGGGCCCTACGAGCAGTACTTC	CASQSSGGPYEQYF
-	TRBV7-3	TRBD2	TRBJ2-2	TGTGCCACCAGAAATGGGGGGGTGAACACCGGGGAGCTGTTTTTT	CATRNGGVNTGELFF
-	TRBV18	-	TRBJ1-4	TGTGCCAGCTCCATTACCAACAGGGCAACTAATGAAAAACTGTTTTTT	CASSITNRATNEKLFF
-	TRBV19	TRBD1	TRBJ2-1	TGTGCCAGTAGGCAAGACAGGGGCGTGGGTAATGAGCAGTTCTTC	CASRQDRGVGNEQFF
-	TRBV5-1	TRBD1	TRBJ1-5	TGCGCCAGCAGCCCGACAGGGCTTGGAAATCAGCCCCAGCATTTT	CASSPTGLGNQPQHF
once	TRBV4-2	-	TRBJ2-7	TGTGCCAGCAGCCAAGACGGGTTAGCCTACGAGCAGTACTTC	CASSQDGLAYEQYF
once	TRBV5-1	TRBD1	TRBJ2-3	TGCGCCAGCAGCTTGGCAGGGGGCGGCACAGATACGCAGTATTTT	CASSLAGGGTDTQYF
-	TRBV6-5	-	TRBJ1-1	TGTGCCAGCAGGACGACGGACTTGAACACTGAAGCTTTCTTT	CASRTTDLNTEAFF